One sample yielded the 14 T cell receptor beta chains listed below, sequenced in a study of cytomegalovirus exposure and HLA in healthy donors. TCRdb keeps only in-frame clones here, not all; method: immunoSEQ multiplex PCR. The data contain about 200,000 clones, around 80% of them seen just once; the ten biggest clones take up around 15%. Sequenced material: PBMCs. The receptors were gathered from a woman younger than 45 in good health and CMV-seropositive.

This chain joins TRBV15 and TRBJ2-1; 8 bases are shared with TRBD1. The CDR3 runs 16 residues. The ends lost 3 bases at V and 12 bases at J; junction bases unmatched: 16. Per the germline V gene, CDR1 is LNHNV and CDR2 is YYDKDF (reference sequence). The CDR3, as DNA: TGTGCCACCAGCAGCCCCGGGGGCAGGGGGCTATGGGGGCAGTTCTTC. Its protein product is CATSSPGGRGLWGQFF.

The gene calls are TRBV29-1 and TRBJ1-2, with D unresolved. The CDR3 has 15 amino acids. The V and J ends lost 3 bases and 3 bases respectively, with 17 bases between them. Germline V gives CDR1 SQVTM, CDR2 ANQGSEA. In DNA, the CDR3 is TGCAGCGTTGAGCGGTTAGATGACGGTGACTATGGCTACACCTTC. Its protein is CSVERLDDGDYGYTF.

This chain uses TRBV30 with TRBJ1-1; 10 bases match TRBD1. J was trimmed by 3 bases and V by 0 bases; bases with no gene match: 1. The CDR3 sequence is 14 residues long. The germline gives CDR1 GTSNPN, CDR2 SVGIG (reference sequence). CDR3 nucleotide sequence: TGTGCCTGGAGTGTGACAGGGGGCTACACTGAAGCTTTCTTT. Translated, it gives CAWSVTGGYTEAFF.

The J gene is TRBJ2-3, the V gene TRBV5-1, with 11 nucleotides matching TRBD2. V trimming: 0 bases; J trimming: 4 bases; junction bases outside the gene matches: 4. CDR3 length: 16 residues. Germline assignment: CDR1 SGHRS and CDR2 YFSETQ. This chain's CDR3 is CASSLGLAGRPDTQYF. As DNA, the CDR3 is TGCGCCAGCAGCTTGGGACTAGCGGGACGTCCAGATACGCAGTATTTT.

The CDR3 nucleotides read TGTGCCAGCACCCCAGGGTACACCGGGGAGCTGTTTTTT. Amino acids: CASTPGYTGELFF. The J gene is TRBJ2-2, the V gene TRBV6-5; D may be TRBD1 (5 bases). This CDR3 region has 13 residues. Germline CDR1 is MNHEY and CDR2 is SVGAGI. Trimming pared 7 bases from V and 3 bases from J, leaving 9 bases between.

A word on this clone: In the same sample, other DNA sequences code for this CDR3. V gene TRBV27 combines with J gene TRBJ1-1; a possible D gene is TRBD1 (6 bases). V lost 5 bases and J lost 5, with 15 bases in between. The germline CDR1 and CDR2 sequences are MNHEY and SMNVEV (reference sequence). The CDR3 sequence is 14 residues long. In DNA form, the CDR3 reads TGTGCCAGCAGTCCCAGGGGACGGGGTACTGAAGCTTTCTTT. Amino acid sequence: CASSPRGRGTEAFF.

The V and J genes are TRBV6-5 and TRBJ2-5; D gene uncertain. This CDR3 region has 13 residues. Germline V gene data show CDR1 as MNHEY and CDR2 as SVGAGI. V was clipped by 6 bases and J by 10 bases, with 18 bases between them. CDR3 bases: TGTGCCAGCAGGTCCTTCGTTGGTGTAGACCAGTACTTC. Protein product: CASRSFVGVDQYF.

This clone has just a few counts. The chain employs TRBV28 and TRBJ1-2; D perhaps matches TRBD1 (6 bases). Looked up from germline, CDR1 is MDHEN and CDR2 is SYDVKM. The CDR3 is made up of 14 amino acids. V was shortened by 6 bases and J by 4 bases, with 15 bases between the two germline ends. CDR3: CASSLTGPPYGYTF. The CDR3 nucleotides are TGTGCCAGCAGCCTGACAGGTCCTCCCTATGGCTACACCTTC.

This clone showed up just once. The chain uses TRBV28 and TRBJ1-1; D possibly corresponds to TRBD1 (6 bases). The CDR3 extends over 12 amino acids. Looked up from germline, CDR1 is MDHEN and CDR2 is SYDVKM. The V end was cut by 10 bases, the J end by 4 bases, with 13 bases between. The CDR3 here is CATYRVGTEAFF. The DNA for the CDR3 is TGTGCCACCTACAGGGTTGGCACTGAAGCTTTCTTT.

The CDR3 is CASSPGQGANQPQHF. The DNA for the CDR3 is TGTGCCAGCAGTCCGGGACAGGGAGCCAATCAGCCCCAGCATTTT. This sequence joins TRBV6-6 and TRBJ1-5, with 9 bases identical to TRBD1. In germline, CDR1 is MNHNY, CDR2 SVGAGI (reference sequence). The CDR3 spans 15 residues. V lost 5 bases, J lost 3 bases, and 5 bases stayed unmatched.

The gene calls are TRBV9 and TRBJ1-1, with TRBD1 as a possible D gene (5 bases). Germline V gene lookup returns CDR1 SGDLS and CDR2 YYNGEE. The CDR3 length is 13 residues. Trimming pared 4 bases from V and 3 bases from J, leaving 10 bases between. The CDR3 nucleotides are TGTGCCAGCAGCAGGGACTTCTACACTGAAGCTTTCTTT. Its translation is CASSRDFYTEAFF.

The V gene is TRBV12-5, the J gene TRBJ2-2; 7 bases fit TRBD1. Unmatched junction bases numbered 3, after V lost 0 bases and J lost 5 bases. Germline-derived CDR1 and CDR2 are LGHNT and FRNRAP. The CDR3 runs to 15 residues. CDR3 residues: CASGLVPQGTGELFF. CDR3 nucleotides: TGTGCTAGTGGTTTGGTACCACAGGGGACCGGGGAGCTGTTTTTT.

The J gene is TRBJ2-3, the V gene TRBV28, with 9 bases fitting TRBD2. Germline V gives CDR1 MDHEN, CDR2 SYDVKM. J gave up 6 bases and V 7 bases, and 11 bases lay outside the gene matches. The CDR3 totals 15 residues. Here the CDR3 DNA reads TGTGCCAGCAAGACTGGCGGGAGGGTGGAGGATACGCAGTATTTT. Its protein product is CASKTGGRVEDTQYF.

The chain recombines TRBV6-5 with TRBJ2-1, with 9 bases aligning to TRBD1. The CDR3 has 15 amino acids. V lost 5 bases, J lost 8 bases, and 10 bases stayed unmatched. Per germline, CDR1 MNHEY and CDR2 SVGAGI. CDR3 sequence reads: CASSPTMDRGDEQFF. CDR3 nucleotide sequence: TGTGCCAGCAGTCCCACGATGGACAGGGGCGATGAGCAGTTCTTC.